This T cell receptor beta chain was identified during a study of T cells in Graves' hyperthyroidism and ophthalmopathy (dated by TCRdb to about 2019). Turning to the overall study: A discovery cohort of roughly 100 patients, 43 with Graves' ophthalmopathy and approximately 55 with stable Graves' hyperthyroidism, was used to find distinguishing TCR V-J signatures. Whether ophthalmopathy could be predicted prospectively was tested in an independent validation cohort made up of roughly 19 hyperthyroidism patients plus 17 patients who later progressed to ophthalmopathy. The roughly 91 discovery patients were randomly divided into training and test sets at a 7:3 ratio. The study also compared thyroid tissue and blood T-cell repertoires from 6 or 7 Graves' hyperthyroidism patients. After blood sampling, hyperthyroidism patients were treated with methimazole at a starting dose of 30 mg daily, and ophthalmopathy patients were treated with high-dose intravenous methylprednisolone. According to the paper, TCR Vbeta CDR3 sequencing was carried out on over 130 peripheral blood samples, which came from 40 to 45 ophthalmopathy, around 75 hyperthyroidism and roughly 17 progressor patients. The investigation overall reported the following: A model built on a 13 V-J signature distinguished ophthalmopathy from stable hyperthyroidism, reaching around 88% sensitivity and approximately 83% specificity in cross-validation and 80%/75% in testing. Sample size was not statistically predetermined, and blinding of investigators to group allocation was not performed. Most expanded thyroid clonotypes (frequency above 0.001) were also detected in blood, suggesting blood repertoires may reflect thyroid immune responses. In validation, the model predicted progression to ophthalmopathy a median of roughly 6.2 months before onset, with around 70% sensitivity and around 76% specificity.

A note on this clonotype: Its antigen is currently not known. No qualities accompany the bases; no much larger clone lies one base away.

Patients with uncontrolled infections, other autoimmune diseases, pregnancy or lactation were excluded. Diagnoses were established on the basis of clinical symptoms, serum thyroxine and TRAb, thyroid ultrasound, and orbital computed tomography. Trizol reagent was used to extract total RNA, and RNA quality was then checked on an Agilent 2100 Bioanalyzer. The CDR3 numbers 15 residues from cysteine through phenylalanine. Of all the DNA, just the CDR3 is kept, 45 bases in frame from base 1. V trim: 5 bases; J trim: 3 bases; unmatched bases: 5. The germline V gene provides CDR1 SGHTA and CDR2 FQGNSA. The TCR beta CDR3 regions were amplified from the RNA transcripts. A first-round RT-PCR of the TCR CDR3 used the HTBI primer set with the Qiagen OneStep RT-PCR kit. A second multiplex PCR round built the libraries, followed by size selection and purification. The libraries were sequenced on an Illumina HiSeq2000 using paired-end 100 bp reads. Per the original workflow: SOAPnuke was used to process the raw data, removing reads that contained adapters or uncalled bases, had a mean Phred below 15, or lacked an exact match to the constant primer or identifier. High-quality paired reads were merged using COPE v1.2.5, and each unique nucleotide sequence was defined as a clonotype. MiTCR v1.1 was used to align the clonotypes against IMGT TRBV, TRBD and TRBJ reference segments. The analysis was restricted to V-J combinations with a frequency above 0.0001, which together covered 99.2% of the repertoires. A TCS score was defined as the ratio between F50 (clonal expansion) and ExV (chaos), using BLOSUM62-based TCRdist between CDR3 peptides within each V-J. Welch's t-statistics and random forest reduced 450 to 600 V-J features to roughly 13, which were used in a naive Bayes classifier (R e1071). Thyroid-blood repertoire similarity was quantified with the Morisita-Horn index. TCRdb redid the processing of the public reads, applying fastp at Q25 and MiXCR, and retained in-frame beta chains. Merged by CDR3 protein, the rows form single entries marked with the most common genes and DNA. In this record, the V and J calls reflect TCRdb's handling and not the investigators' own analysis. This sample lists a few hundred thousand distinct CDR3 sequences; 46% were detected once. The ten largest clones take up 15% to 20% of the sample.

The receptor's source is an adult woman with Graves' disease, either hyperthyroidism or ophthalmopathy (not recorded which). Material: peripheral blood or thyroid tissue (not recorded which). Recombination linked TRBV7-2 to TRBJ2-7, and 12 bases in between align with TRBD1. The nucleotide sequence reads TGTGCCAGCAGCGCCGGGACAGGGGGCATCTACGAGCAGTACTTC. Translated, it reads CASSAGTGGIYEQYF.